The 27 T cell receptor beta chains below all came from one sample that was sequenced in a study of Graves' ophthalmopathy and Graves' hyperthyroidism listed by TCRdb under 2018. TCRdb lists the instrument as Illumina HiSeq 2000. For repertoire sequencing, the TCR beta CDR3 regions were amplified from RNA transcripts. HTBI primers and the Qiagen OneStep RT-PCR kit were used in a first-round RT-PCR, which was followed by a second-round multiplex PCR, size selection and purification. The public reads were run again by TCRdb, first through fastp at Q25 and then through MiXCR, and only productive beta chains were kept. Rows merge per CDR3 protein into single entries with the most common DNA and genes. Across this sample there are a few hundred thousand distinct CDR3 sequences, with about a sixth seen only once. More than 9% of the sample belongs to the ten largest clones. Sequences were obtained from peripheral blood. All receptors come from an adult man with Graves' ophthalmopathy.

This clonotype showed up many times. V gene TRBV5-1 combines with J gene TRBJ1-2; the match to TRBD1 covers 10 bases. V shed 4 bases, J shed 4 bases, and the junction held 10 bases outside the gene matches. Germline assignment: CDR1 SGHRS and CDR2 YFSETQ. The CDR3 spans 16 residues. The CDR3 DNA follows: TGCGCCAGCAGCGTCTCGACAGGGGGCGGAGGCTATGGCTACACCTTC. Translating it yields CASSVSTGGGGYGYTF.

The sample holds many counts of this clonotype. The CDR3 bases are TGCGCCAGCAGCGGTCTAAATTCACCCCTCCACTTT. It is translated as CASSGLNSPLHF. This sequence joins TRBV4-3 and TRBJ1-6; D uncertain. V was pared by 5 bases and J by 7 bases, with 6 bases between. The CDR3 spans 12 residues. CDR1 and CDR2 from the germline V gene are LGHNA and YSLEER.

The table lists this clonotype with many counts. CDR3 nucleotides: TGTGCCAGCCGACGTGGACGGAGAAGCTCCTACGAGCAGTACTTC. As protein: CASRRGRRSSYEQYF. The V gene is TRBV9, the J gene TRBJ2-7; D remains ambiguous. The germline gives CDR1 SGDLS, CDR2 YYNGEE. CDR3 size: 15 residues. With 7 bases removed from V and 0 bases from J, the gap between germline ends came to 17 bases.

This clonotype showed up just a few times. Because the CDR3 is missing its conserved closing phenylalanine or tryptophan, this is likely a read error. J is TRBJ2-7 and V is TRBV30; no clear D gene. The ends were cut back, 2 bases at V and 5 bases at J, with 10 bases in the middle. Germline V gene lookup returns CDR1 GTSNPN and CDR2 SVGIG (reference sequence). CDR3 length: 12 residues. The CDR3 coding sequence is TGTGCCTGGAGTCTGGTAAGGGACGAGCAGTACCTC. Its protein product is CAWSLVRDEQYL.

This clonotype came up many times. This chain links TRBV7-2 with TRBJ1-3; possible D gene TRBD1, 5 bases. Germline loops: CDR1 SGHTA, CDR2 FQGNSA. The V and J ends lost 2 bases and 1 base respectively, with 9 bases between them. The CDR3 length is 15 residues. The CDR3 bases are TGTGCCAGCAGCTTAAGGGGTCTGTCTGGAAACACCATATATTTT. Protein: CASSLRGLSGNTIYF.

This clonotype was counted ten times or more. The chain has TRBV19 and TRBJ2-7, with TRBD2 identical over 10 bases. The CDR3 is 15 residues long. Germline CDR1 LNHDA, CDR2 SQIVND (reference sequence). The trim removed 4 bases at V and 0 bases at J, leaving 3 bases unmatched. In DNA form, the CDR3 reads TGTGCCAGTAGTACGACTAGCGGGCTCTCCTACGAGCAGTACTTC. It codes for CASSTTSGLSYEQYF. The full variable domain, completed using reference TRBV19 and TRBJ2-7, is DGGITQSPKYLFRKEGQNVTLSCEQNLNHDAMYWYRQDPGQGLRLIYYSQIVNDFQKGDIAEGYSVSREKKESFPLTVTSAQKNPTAFYLCASSTTSGLSYEQYFGPGTRLTVT.

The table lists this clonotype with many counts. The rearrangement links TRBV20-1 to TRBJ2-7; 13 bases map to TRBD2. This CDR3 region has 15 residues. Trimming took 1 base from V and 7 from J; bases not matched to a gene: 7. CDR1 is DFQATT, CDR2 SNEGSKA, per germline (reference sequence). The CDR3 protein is CSARGTSGRVWEQYF. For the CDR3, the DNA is TGCAGTGCTAGAGGGACTAGCGGGAGAGTTTGGGAGCAGTACTTC.

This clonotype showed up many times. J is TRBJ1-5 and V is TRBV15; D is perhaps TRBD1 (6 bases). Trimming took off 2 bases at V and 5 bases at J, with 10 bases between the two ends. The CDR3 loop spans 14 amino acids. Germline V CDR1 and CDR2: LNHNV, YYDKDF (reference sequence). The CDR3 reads CATSRLNRDQPQHF. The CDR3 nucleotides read TGTGCCACCAGCAGATTAAACAGGGATCAGCCCCAGCATTTT.

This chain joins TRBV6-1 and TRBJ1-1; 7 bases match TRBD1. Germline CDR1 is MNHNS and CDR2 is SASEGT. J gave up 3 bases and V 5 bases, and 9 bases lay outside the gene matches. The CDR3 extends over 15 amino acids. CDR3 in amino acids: CASSTSGGTYTEAFF. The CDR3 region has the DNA TGTGCCAGCAGTACGTCAGGGGGGACGTACACTGAAGCTTTCTTT.

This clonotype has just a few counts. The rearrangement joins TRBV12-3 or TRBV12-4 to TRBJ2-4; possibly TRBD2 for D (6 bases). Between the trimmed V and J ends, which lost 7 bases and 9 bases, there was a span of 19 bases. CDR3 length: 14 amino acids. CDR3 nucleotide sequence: TGTGCCAGCAACCCTGGCGGGACGGTTAGCATTCAGTACTTC. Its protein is CASNPGGTVSIQYF.

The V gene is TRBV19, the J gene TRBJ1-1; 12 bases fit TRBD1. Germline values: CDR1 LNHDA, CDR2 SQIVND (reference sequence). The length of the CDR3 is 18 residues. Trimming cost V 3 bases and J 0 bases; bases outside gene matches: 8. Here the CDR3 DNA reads TGTGCCAGTAGTATTCTGACCGGGACAGGGGGCGTGAACACTGAAGCTTTCTTT. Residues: CASSILTGTGGVNTEAFF.

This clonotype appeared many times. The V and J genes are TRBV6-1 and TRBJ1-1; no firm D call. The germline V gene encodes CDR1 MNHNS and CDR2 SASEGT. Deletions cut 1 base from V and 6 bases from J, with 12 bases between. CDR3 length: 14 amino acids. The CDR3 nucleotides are TGTGCCAGCAGTGAAGGCTTACGGGCGTCTGAAGCTTTCTTT. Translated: CASSEGLRASEAFF.

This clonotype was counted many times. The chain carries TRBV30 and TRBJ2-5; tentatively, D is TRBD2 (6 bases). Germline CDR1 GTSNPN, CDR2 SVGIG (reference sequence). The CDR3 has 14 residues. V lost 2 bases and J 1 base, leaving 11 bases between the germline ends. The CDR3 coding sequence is TGTGCCTGGAGTCCGGGACTCCGCCAAGAGACCCAGTACTTC. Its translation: CAWSPGLRQETQYF.

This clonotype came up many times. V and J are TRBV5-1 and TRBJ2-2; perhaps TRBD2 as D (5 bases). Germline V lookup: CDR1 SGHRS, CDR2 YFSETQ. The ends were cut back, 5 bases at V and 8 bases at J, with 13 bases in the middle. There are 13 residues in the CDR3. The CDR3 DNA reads TGCGCCAGCAGTATGGAAGCGGTTGGGGAGCTGTTTTTT. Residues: CASSMEAVGELFF. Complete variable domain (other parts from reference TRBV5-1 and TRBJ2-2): KAGVTQTPRYLIKTRGQQVTLSCSPISGHRSVSWYQQTPGQGLQFLFEYFSETQRNKGNFPGRFSGRQFSNSRSEMNVSTLELGDSALYLCASSMEAVGELFFGEGSRLTVL.

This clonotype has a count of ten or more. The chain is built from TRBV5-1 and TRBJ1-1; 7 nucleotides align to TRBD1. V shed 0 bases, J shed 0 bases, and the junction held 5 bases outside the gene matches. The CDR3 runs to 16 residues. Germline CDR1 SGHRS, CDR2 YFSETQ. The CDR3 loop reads CASSLAQGDMNTEAFF. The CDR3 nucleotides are TGCGCCAGCAGCTTGGCCCAGGGGGACATGAACACTGAAGCTTTCTTT. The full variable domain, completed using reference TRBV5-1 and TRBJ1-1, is KAGVTQTPRYLIKTRGQQVTLSCSPISGHRSVSWYQQTPGQGLQFLFEYFSETQRNKGNFPGRFSGRQFSNSRSEMNVSTLELGDSALYLCASSLAQGDMNTEAFFGQGTRLTVV.

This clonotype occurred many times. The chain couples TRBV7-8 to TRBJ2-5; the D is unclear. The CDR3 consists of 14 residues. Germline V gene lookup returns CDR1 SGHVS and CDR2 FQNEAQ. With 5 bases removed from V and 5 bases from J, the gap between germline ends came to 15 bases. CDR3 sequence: CASSPDLLRETQYF. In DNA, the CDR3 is TGTGCCAGCAGCCCAGACCTACTTCGGGAGACCCAGTACTTC.

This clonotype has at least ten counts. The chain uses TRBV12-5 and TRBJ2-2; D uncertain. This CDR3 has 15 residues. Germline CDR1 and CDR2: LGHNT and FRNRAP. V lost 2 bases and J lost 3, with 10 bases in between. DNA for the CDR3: TGTGCTAGTGGTTTGAGTGCGCAGTACACCGGGGAGCTGTTTTTT. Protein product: CASGLSAQYTGELFF. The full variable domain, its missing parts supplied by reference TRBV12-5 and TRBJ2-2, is DARVTQTPRHKVTEMGQEVTMRCQPILGHNTVFWYRQTMMQGLELLAYFRNRAPLDDSGMPKDRFSAEMPDATLATLKIQPSEPRDSAVYFCASGLSAQYTGELFFGEGSRLTVL.

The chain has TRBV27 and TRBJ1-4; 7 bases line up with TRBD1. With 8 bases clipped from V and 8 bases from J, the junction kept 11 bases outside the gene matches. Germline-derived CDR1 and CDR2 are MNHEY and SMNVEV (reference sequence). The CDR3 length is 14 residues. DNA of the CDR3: TGTGCCAGCCGACTTGGGACAGACGACGAAAAACTGTTTTTT. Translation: CASRLGTDDEKLFF. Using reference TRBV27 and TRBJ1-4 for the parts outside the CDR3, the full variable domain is EAQVTQNPRYLITVTGKKLTVTCSQNMNHEYMSWYRQDPGLGLRQIYYSMNVEVTDKGDVPEGYKVSRKEKRNFPLILESPSPNQTSLYFCASRLGTDDEKLFFGSGTQLSVL.

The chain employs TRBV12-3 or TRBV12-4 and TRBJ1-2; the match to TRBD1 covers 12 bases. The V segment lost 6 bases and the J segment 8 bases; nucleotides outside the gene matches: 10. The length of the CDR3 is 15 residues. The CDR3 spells CASRFSGQGAEGYTF. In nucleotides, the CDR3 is TGTGCCAGCAGATTCTCGGGACAGGGGGCGGAAGGCTACACCTTC.

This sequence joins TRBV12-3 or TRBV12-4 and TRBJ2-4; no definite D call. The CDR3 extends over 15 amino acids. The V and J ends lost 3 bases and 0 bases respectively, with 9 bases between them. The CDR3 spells CASSFGYVAKNIQYF. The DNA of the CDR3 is TGTGCCAGCAGTTTCGGCTATGTAGCCAAAAACATTCAGTACTTC.

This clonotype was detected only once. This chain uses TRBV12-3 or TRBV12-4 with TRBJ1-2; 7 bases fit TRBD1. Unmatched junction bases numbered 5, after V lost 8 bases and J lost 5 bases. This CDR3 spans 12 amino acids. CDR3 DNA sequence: TGTGCCAGCGGACTCAGGGGGTATGGCTACACCTTC. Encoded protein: CASGLRGYGYTF.

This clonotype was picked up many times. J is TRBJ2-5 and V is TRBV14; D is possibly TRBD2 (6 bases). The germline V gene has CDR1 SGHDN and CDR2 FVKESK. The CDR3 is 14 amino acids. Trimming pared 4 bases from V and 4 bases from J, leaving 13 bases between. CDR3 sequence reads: CASSRPAGRETQYF. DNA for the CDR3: TGTGCCAGCAGCCGACCTGCGGGGCGAGAGACCCAGTACTTC.

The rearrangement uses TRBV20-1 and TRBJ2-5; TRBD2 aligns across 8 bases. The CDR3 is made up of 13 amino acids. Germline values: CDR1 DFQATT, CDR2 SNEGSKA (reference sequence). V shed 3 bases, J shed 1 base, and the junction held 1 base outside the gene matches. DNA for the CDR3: TGCAGTGCTAGCGGGAGGGTCCAAGAGACCCAGTACTTC. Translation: CSASGRVQETQYF.

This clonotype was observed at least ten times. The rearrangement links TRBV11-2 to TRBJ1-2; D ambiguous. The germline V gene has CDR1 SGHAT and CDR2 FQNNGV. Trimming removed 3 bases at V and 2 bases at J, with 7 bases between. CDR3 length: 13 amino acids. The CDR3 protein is CASSFDVNYGYTF. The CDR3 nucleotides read TGTGCCAGCAGCTTTGACGTGAACTATGGCTACACCTTC.

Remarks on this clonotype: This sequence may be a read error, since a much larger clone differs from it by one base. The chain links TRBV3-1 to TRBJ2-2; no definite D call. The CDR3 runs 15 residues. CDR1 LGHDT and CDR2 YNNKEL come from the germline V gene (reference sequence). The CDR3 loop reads CAGSRALMNTGELFF. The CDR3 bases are TGTGCCGGCAGCCGAGCACTTATGAACACCGGGGAGCTGTTTTTT. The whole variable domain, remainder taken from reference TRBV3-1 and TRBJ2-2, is DTAVSQTPKYLVTQMGNDKSIKCEQNLGHDTMYWYKQDSKKFLKIMFSYNNKELIINETVPNRFSPKSPDKAHLNLHINSLELGDSAVYFCAGSRALMNTGELFFGEGSRLTVL.

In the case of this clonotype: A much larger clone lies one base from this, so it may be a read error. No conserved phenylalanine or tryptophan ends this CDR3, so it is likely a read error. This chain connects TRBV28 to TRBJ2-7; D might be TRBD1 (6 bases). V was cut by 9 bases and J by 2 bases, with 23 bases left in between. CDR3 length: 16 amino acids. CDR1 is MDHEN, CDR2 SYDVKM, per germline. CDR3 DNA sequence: TGTGCCAGTAAGAGTATAAGTACAGGGAAAACCTACGAGCAGTACATC. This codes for CASKSISTGKTYEQYI.

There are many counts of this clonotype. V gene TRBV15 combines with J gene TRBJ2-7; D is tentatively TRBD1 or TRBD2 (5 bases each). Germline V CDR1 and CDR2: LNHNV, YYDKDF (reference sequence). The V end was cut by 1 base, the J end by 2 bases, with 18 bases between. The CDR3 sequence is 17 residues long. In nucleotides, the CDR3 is TGTGCCACCAGCAGAGGTGAGGCCGGGACCAGGACCTACGAGCAGTACTTC. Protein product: CATSRGEAGTRTYEQYF.